The 23 T cell receptor beta chains given below trace back to one sample, sequenced in a study of shared T cell receptors in the human thymus. This table comes from immunoSEQ multiplex PCR, and its TCRdb copy is limited to in-frame clones, with some not included. The sample has 650,000 to 950,000 clones; approximately 85% are singletons. These records were also assigned to another study, of human thymus T cells.

The source material was thymocytes. The receptors here all came from a girl under three years old with a congenital heart defect.

The chain uses TRBV10-1 and TRBJ2-3, with a weak D call TRBD2 (6 bases). The V gene's germline CDR1 is WNHNN and CDR2 SYGVQD (reference sequence). CDR3 length: 16 residues. The V gene lost 2 bases and the J gene lost 5 bases, with 17 bases spanning the gap. The CDR3 DNA sequence: TGCGCCAGCAGTGAGCCTCAGACGGGGGAAAGAGATACGCAGTATTTT. It codes for CASSEPQTGERDTQYF.

The chain's CDR3 is CASSFGRHYEQYF. The CDR3 DNA follows: TGTGCCAGCAGCTTCGGGAGGCACTACGAGCAGTACTTC. The V call is TRBV5-6, the J call TRBJ2-5, with 7 bases aligning to TRBD2. TRBJ2-7 matches the DNA end more closely, so the J call is doubtful. The CDR3 is made up of 13 amino acids. Germline-derived CDR1 and CDR2 are SGHDT and YYEEEE.

The V gene is TRBV7-6, the J gene TRBJ1-1; 7 positions agree with TRBD1. This CDR3 is built from 16 residues. Per the germline V gene, CDR1 is SGHVS and CDR2 is FNYEAQ. The V and J ends lost 5 bases and 0 bases, in that order; junction bases with no gene match: 9. Here the CDR3 DNA reads TGTGCCAGCAGCGAAGGGACAGCGAGGATGAACACTGAAGCTTTCTTT. Translating it yields CASSEGTARMNTEAFF.

This clone was seen once. The V call is TRBV6-6, the J call TRBJ1-5, with TRBD1 identical over 7 bases. In germline, CDR1 is MNHNY, CDR2 SVGAGI (reference sequence). This CDR3 is 16 amino acids long. V was clipped by 8 bases and J by 1 base; unmatched bases: 11. The CDR3, as DNA: TGTGCCAGCGGACTAAGACAGGGTGACAGCAATCAGCCCCAGCATTTT. Translation gives CASGLRQGDSNQPQHF.

This clone occurred a few times. This sequence joins TRBV5-6 and TRBJ2-3, with 13 bases fitting TRBD2. This CDR3 comprises 16 residues. With V trimmed by 4 bases and J by 6 bases, 8 bases remained unmatched. Germline V gene sequence: CDR1 SGHDT, CDR2 YYEEEE. Here the CDR3 reads CASSPGLAGSSDTQYF. Written as DNA, the CDR3 is TGTGCCAGCAGCCCGGGACTAGCGGGGTCTTCGGATACGCAGTATTTT.

This sequence joins TRBV27 and TRBJ2-3; 8 bases map to TRBD1. V shed 5 bases, J shed 6 bases, and the junction held 1 base outside the gene matches. This CDR3 region has 12 residues. The V gene's germline CDR1 is MNHEY and CDR2 SMNVEV (reference sequence). The CDR3 spells CASSHRGDTQYF. The DNA for the CDR3 is TGTGCCAGCAGTCACAGGGGGGATACGCAGTATTTT.

A few counts support this clone. The rearrangement links TRBV2 to TRBJ1-6; 8 nucleotides match TRBD1. Germline trimming cut 6 bases from V and 9 bases from J; bases unmatched to any gene: 13. Germline V gene data show CDR1 as SNHLY and CDR2 as FYNNEI. This CDR3 is built from 16 residues. In nucleotides, the CDR3 is TGTGCCAGCAGCGGACAGGGAGAAGGAGATAGTTCACCCCTCCACTTT. Protein product: CASSGQGEGDSSPLHF.

The rearrangement uses TRBV29-1 and TRBJ2-4; D is unresolved. Germline assignment: CDR1 SQVTM and CDR2 ANQGSEA. The CDR3 runs 14 residues. The V gene lost 4 bases and the J gene lost 1 base, with 11 bases spanning the gap. As DNA, the CDR3 is TGCAGCGTTGGTGGGCTAAACGCCAAAAACATTCAGTACTTC. This sequence encodes CSVGGLNAKNIQYF.

The chain carries TRBV4-1 and TRBJ1-1; D is perhaps TRBD1 (5 bases). Germline V gene sequence: CDR1 MGHRA, CDR2 YSYEKL. V was pared by 6 bases and J by 4 bases, with 9 bases between. The CDR3 length is 12 residues. The CDR3 DNA reads TGCGCCAGCAGGGGGCTGAGCACTGAAGCTTTCTTT. This sequence encodes CASRGLSTEAFF.

J is TRBJ1-6 and V is TRBV2; a weak D match, TRBD1 (5 bases). The germline CDR1 and CDR2 sequences are SNHLY and FYNNEI. Trimming shortened V by 0 bases and J by 7 bases, and 10 bases separated the two germline ends. This CDR3 has 15 residues. The chain's CDR3 is CASSEARGWNSPLHF. The DNA for the CDR3 is TGTGCCAGCAGTGAAGCTAGGGGCTGGAATTCACCCCTCCACTTT.

As regards this clone: In the same sample, other DNA sequences code for this CDR3. The gene calls are TRBV6-5 and TRBJ2-3; 7 nucleotides match TRBD2. Per germline, CDR1 MNHEY and CDR2 SVGAGI. Trimming took 6 bases from V and 0 from J; bases not matched to a gene: 0. The CDR3 has 13 residues. CDR3: CASRGGSTDTQYF. The CDR3 coding sequence is TGTGCCAGCAGGGGGGGGAGCACAGATACGCAGTATTTT.

The gene calls are TRBV30 and TRBJ2-3; a possible D gene is TRBD1 (5 bases). CDR1 GTSNPN and CDR2 SVGIG come from the germline V gene (reference sequence). V dropped 1 base and J dropped 7 bases, with 9 bases sitting between them. The CDR3 is 12 amino acids. CDR3 sequence: CAWSEAGYTQYF. The CDR3 nucleotides read TGTGCCTGGAGTGAAGCAGGGTATACGCAGTATTTT.

The gene calls are TRBV7-9 and TRBJ1-1; 7 bases align to TRBD1. The V gene's germline CDR1 is SEHNR and CDR2 FQNEAQ (reference sequence). V was clipped by 6 bases and J by 6 bases; unmatched bases: 10. The CDR3 totals 14 residues. CDR3 sequence: CASRGRQGLAEAFF. CDR3 DNA sequence: TGTGCCAGCAGAGGAAGACAGGGCCTGGCTGAAGCTTTCTTT.

V usage is TRBV7-9 and J usage is TRBJ1-5, with 7 bases that match TRBD1. From germline, CDR1 is SEHNR and CDR2 FQNEAQ (reference sequence). The length of the CDR3 is 17 residues. The trim removed 3 bases at V and 3 bases at J, leaving 11 bases unmatched. The CDR3 is CASSFQETGIPNQPQHF. The CDR3 nucleotides are TGTGCCAGCAGCTTCCAAGAGACAGGGATCCCCAATCAGCCCCAGCATTTT.

This chain joins TRBV19 and TRBJ1-2; unclear D gene. There are 11 residues in the CDR3. CDR1 is LNHDA, CDR2 SQIVND, per germline (reference sequence). Deletions cut 1 base from V and 13 bases from J, with 10 bases between. The CDR3 DNA reads TGTGCCAGTAGTATAGGGCCAACGGGCACCTTC. Translating it yields CASSIGPTGTF.

This chain connects TRBV5-6 to TRBJ2-4; D is unresolved. This CDR3 contains 12 residues. Germline V gene sequence: CDR1 SGHDT, CDR2 YYEEEE. V was trimmed by 1 base and J by 4 bases, leaving 3 bases between them. CDR3 nucleotides: TGTGCCAGCAGCTTGTCTAAAAACATTCAGTACTTC. Its protein product is CASSLSKNIQYF.

This sequence joins TRBV11-2 and TRBJ1-6, with 8 bases fitting TRBD1. The junction had 8 bases not matched to a gene; V was cut back by 3 bases and J by 7 bases. This CDR3 spans 16 amino acids. CDR1 SGHAT and CDR2 FQNNGV come from the germline V gene. Here the CDR3 reads CASSLERTGLNSPLHF. The DNA of the CDR3 is TGTGCCAGCAGCTTGGAACGGACAGGGCTAAATTCACCCCTCCACTTT. The whole variable domain, remainder taken from reference TRBV11-2 and TRBJ1-6, is EAGVAQSPRYKIIEKRQSVAFWCNPISGHATLYWYQQILGQGPKLLIQFQNNGVVDDSQLPKDRFSAERLKGVDSTLKIQPAKLEDSAVYLCASSLERTGLNSPLHFGNGTRLTVT.

The chain has TRBV4-3 and TRBJ1-2; D unresolved. The CDR3 loop spans 17 amino acids. Germline lookup yields CDR1 LGHNA and CDR2 YSLEER. V was clipped by 2 bases and J by 3 bases, with 19 bases between them. The DNA for the CDR3 is TGCGCCAGCAGCCAATCTAGACTGACCTTCCTAGACTATGGCTACACCTTC. It is translated as CASSQSRLTFLDYGYTF.

This rearrangement joins TRBV19 to TRBJ1-1, with TRBD1 identical over 10 bases. V was pared by 4 bases and J by 4 bases, with 6 bases of the junction left unmatched. Germline V gene data show CDR1 as LNHDA and CDR2 as SQIVND (reference sequence). The CDR3 is made up of 15 amino acids. The CDR3 spells CASSRQGAGITEAFF. The CDR3 DNA sequence: TGTGCCAGTAGTAGACAGGGGGCCGGGATCACTGAAGCTTTCTTT.

This chain connects TRBV4-1 to TRBJ2-1; tentatively, D is TRBD1 (6 bases). The V end lost 1 base, the J end lost 2 bases, and 18 bases lay between the germline ends. Germline V lookup: CDR1 MGHRA, CDR2 YSYEKL. CDR3 size: 18 residues. The CDR3, as DNA: TGCGCCAGCAGCCAAGTGAGGACAGCCCCGATACCCTACAATGAGCAGTTCTTC. Amino acids: CASSQVRTAPIPYNEQFF.

This chain joins TRBV5-6 and TRBJ2-1; 12 bases align to TRBD2. CDR3 length: 17 amino acids. Trimming at V came to 2 bases and at J to 12 bases, leaving 15 bases not matched to a gene. Germline CDR1 is SGHDT and CDR2 is YYEEEE. In DNA, the CDR3 is TGTGCCAGCAGCTTTTTTACTAGCGGGGGGCCCTCGGCGGGGCAGTTCTTC. It yields the protein CASSFFTSGGPSAGQFF. Looking up the rest from reference TRBV5-6 and TRBJ2-1 gives the full variable domain: DAGVTQSPTHLIKTRGQQVTLRCSPKSGHDTVSWYQQALGQGPQFIFQYYEEEERQRGNFPDRFSGHQFPNYSSELNVNALLLGDSALYLCASSFFTSGGPSAGQFFGPGTRLTVL.

The CDR3 DNA sequence: TGTGCCAGCAGCTTAGACCTAGGTGAGCAGTTCTTC. Its translation is CASSLDLGEQFF. The rearrangement joins TRBV11-2 to TRBJ2-1, with D unresolved. Between the trimmed V and J ends, which lost 0 bases and 9 bases, there was a span of 6 bases. Germline V gives CDR1 SGHAT, CDR2 FQNNGV. The CDR3 contains 12 residues. Complete variable domain (other parts from reference TRBV11-2 and TRBJ2-1): EAGVAQSPRYKIIEKRQSVAFWCNPISGHATLYWYQQILGQGPKLLIQFQNNGVVDDSQLPKDRFSAERLKGVDSTLKIQPAKLEDSAVYLCASSLDLGEQFFGPGTRLTVL.

The V call is TRBV9, the J call TRBJ1-5; a possible D gene is TRBD1 (5 bases). The germline V gene has CDR1 SGDLS and CDR2 YYNGEE. The ends were cut back, 4 bases at V and 7 bases at J, with 18 bases in the middle. This CDR3 has 15 amino acids. The CDR3 nucleotides read TGTGCCAGCAGCCCAAGCGGGGGTTTAAGGCAGCCCCAGCATTTT. Translated, it gives CASSPSGGLRQPQHF.